This TCR beta chain was observed in a study of shared clonotypes between healthy human individuals. The assay was immunoSEQ multiplex PCR, and TCRdb's table has in-frame clones only and misses some. The repertoire includes roughly 2.2 million clones, 92% of them detected once, and about 0.41% sits in the top ten. This CDR3 has 20 residues. CDR1 and CDR2 from the germline V gene are LNHDA and SQIVND (reference sequence). Trimming removed 3 bases from V and 5 bases from J; junction bases left unmatched: 18. The chain employs TRBV19 and TRBJ2-1, with 11 nucleotides matching TRBD2. The clonotype was recovered from a man in his late teens or twenties in good health. Some clones in this sample may be carry-over from other donors' samples. Sequenced: naive CD4+ T cells from PBMCs. Subset in this sample: CD45RA+ positively selected. CDR3 amino acids: CASSIGASGRQWMANNEQFF. CDR3 coding DNA: TGTGCCAGTAGTATTGGGGCTAGCGGGAGGCAATGGATGGCCAACAATGAGCAGTTCTTC.